Sequencing of this T cell receptor (beta chain) was carried out in a study of T-cell reconstitution after alpha-beta-depleted transplantation in children. The TCRbeta library was prepared with unique molecular identifiers. TCRdb independently ran MiXCR on the PCR reads; one entry per CDR3 protein. This sample has 170,000 or so distinct CDR3 sequences, with about 6.4% found just once. Germline CDR1 reads ENHRY; CDR2 reads SYGVKD. With V trimmed by 5 bases and J by 0 bases, 9 bases remained unmatched. This CDR3 is built from 18 residues. This clonotype was found many times. The source material was PBMCs from the stem cell graft donor, sampled from the stem cell graft. The V gene is TRBV10-3, the J gene TRBJ2-3; 12 nucleotides match TRBD2. This TCR derives from a human donor who donated a stem cell graft to a child with Wiskott-Aldrich syndrome. CDR3 amino acids: CAISPGLAGPRSTDTQYF. The CDR3 coding sequence is TGTGCCATCAGTCCGGGACTAGCGGGTCCAAGAAGCACAGATACGCAGTATTTT.